These 16 T cell receptor beta chains came from one sample sequenced in a study of T cells in Graves' hyperthyroidism and ophthalmopathy. Using RNA transcripts as the source, TCR beta CDR3 regions were amplified. TCR CDR3 regions were first amplified by RT-PCR with HTBI primers. MiXCR, run by TCRdb on the multiplex PCR reads, gives a single entry per CDR3 protein. Of roughly 250,000 distinct CDR3 sequences listed, 16% were seen once; the top ten hold around 28%. The sample consisted of blood. The receptors stem from a woman aged 18 to 35 with Graves' ophthalmopathy.

This clonotype was detected many times. The chain links TRBV29-1 to TRBJ1-2; D call uncertain. The CDR3 runs to 11 residues. V was trimmed by 4 bases and J by 5 bases, leaving 8 bases between them. CDR1 is SQVTM and CDR2 is ANQGSEA in the germline V gene. The CDR3 here is CSVVEGYGYTF. The CDR3, as DNA: TGCAGCGTTGTCGAGGGATATGGCTACACCTTC.

This chain connects TRBV28 to TRBJ1-5, with 9 bases that match TRBD1. CDR3 length: 15 amino acids. CDR1 and CDR2 from the germline V gene are MDHEN and SYDVKM. V shed 5 bases and J 6 bases; nucleotides not matched to a gene: 8. In DNA form, the CDR3 reads TGTGCCAGCAGTCCCGCCGGGACAGGGAGTCAGCCCCAGCATTTT. It is translated as CASSPAGTGSQPQHF.

Ten or more counts support this clonotype. The chain carries TRBV13 and TRBJ1-2, with a possible D match to TRBD1 (6 bases). From germline, CDR1 is PRHDT and CDR2 FYEKMQ (reference sequence). V lost 5 bases to trimming and J lost 4 bases, with 29 bases between them. This CDR3 comprises 19 residues. CDR3 sequence: CASSPQIHRDGEWGYGYTF. The CDR3 nucleotides read TGTGCCAGCAGCCCCCAGATCCACAGGGACGGAGAGTGGGGCTATGGCTACACCTTC.

The table lists this clonotype with many counts. The chain links TRBV27 to TRBJ2-3; 7 nucleotides line up with TRBD1. V lost 3 bases and J lost 5; bases outside the gene matches: 8. The CDR3 covers 15 residues. CDR1 is MNHEY, CDR2 SMNVEV, per germline (reference sequence). The CDR3 DNA reads TGTGCCAGCAGTTTCGACAGGGAGTATATAGATACGCAGTATTTT. Its protein is CASSFDREYIDTQYF.

This clonotype was recorded many times. The chain employs TRBV2 and TRBJ1-6; D is unclear. The ends were cut back, 5 bases at V and 0 bases at J, with 5 bases in the middle. Germline V gene data show CDR1 as SNHLY and CDR2 as FYNNEI. The CDR3 totals 14 residues. This CDR3 is CASSPTSYNSPLHF. The DNA for the CDR3 is TGTGCCAGCAGTCCAACCTCCTATAATTCACCCCTCCACTTT.

J is TRBJ1-2 and V is TRBV25-1; no clear D. The germline gives CDR1 MGHDK, CDR2 SYGVNS. The CDR3 contains 14 residues. Trimming removed 1 base at V and 6 bases at J, with 12 bases between. CDR3 loop: CASSELDERDGYTF. CDR3 bases: TGTGCCAGCAGTGAATTAGACGAGAGGGATGGCTACACCTTC.

This clonotype was observed at least ten times. This rearrangement joins TRBV20-1 to TRBJ2-5; 12 bases align to TRBD2. Germline loops: CDR1 DFQATT, CDR2 SNEGSKA (reference sequence). The CDR3 contains 16 residues. V trimming: 3 bases; J trimming: 1 base; junction bases outside the gene matches: 6. CDR3 sequence reads: CSARPTSGGSQETQYF. Here the CDR3 DNA reads TGCAGTGCTAGGCCAACTAGCGGGGGGAGCCAAGAGACCCAGTACTTC.

The chain employs TRBV4-1 and TRBJ2-4; D gene unclear. The CDR3 has 17 amino acids. Trimming left V 2 bases short and J 1 base short, with 15 bases between. Per germline, CDR1 MGHRA and CDR2 YSYEKL. The CDR3 nucleotides are TGCGCCAGCAGCCAACCGACGACCGGTGGGGCCAAAAACATTCAGTACTTC. It is translated as CASSQPTTGGAKNIQYF.

This clonotype was detected many times. The rearrangement uses TRBV7-3 and TRBJ2-7; 7 bases agree with TRBD2. Germline loops: CDR1 SGHTA, CDR2 FQGTGA. There are 14 residues in the CDR3. V lost 1 base and J lost 6; bases outside the gene matches: 6. CDR3 amino acids: CASSLSSGNSEQYF. CDR3 nucleotide sequence: TGTGCCAGCAGCTTAAGCAGCGGGAACTCCGAGCAGTACTTC.

This clonotype was counted many times. V usage is TRBV7-9 and J usage is TRBJ2-3; 8 bases are a match to TRBD2. This CDR3 spans 14 amino acids. Germline assignment: CDR1 SEHNR and CDR2 FQNEAQ (reference sequence). With V trimmed by 4 bases and J by 4 bases, 4 bases remained unmatched. Here the CDR3 DNA reads TGTGCCAGCAGCTCCGGGAGGGCCTCAGATACGCAGTATTTT. Its protein is CASSSGRASDTQYF.

Many counts were recorded for this clonotype. The chain joins TRBV30 to TRBJ2-7, with 10 bases that match TRBD1. J lost 3 bases, V lost 1 base, and 6 bases had no gene match. CDR3 length: 15 amino acids. Germline CDR1 GTSNPN, CDR2 SVGIG (reference sequence). CDR3 DNA sequence: TGTGCCTGGAGTGGAAACCGGGACAGGGGCTACGAGCAGTACTTC. Protein sequence: CAWSGNRDRGYEQYF.

This clonotype was detected ten times or more. The rearrangement uses TRBV5-6 and TRBJ1-2; perhaps TRBD1 as D (5 bases). Deletions cut 3 bases from V and 5 bases from J, with 11 bases between. The CDR3 loop spans 13 amino acids. Germline V gene sequence: CDR1 SGHDT, CDR2 YYEEEE. The CDR3 DNA follows: TGTGCCAGCAGCTACGGGGCGGGGTATGGCTACACCTTC. Encoded protein: CASSYGAGYGYTF.

This chain connects TRBV6-1 to TRBJ1-1, with 7 bases identical to TRBD1. CDR1 is MNHNS and CDR2 is SASEGT in the germline V gene. With 6 bases clipped from V and 0 bases from J, the junction kept 10 bases outside the gene matches. The CDR3 has 16 amino acids. As DNA, the CDR3 is TGTGCCAGCAGCCGCCCGACAGGGCCCCTGAACACTGAAGCTTTCTTT. It translates to CASSRPTGPLNTEAFF.

This clonotype was counted ten times or more. The chain links TRBV20-1 to TRBJ2-1, with 11 bases fitting TRBD2. With V trimmed by 6 bases and J by 8 bases, 9 bases remained unmatched. Germline assignment: CDR1 DFQATT and CDR2 SNEGSKA (reference sequence). This CDR3 is built from 14 residues. CDR3 in amino acids: CSAVTSGRWYEQFF. As DNA, the CDR3 is TGCAGTGCCGTAACTAGCGGGAGATGGTATGAGCAGTTCTTC.

This clonotype was found once. J is TRBJ2-3 and V is TRBV20-1, with D possibly being TRBD2 (5 bases). The CDR3 runs to 16 residues. With 4 bases removed from V and 5 bases from J, the gap between germline ends came to 22 bases. Germline V gene lookup returns CDR1 DFQATT and CDR2 SNEGSKA (reference sequence). The CDR3 DNA follows: TGCAGTGCTAATCTACTTAGCGAGAGTTCAGTAGATACGCAGTATTTT. Its translation is CSANLLSESSVDTQYF.

This clonotype was seen at least ten times. The chain is built from TRBV7-3 and TRBJ2-5; 9 nucleotides agree with TRBD2. With V trimmed by 6 bases and J by 0 bases, 11 bases remained unmatched. The CDR3 is 17 amino acids. Germline CDR1 is SGHTA and CDR2 is FQGTGA. The CDR3 coding sequence is TGTGCCAGCAGGTCCGGGACTAGCACTACGTACCAAGAGACCCAGTACTTC. Translation: CASRSGTSTTYQETQYF.